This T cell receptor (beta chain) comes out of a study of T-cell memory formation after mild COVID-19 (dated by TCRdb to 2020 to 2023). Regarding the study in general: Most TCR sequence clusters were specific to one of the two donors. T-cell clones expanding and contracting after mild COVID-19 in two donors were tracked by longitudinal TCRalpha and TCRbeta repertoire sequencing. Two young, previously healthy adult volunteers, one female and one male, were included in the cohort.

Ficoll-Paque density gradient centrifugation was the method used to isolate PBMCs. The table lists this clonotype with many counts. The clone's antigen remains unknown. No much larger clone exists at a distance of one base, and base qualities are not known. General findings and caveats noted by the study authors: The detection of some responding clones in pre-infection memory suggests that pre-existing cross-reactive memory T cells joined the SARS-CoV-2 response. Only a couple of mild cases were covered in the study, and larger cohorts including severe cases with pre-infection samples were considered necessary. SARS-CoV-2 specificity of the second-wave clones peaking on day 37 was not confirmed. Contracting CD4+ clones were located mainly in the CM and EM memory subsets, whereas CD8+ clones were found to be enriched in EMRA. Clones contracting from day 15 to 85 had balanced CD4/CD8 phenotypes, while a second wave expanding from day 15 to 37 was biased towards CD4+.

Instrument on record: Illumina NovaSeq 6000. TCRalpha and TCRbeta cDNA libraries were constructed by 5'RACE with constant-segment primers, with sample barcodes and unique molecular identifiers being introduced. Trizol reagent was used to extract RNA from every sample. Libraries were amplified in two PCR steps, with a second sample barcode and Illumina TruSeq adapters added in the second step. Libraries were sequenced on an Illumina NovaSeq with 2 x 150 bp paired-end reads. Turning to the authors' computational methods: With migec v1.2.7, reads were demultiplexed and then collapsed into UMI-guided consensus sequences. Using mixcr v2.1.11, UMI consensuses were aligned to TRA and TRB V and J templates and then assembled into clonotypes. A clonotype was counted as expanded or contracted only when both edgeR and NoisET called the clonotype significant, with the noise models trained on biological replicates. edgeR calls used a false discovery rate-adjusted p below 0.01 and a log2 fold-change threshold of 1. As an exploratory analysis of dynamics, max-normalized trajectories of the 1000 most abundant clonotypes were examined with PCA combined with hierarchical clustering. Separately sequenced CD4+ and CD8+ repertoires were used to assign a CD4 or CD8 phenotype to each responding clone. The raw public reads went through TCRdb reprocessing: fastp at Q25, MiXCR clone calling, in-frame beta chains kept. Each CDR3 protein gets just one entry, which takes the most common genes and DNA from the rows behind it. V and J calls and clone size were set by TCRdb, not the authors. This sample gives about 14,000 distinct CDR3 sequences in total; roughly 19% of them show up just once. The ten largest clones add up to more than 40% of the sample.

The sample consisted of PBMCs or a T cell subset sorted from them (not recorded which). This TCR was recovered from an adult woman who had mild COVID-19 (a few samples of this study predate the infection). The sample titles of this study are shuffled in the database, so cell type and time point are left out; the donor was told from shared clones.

Here the CDR3 is given as CAITPGQAPYEQYF. The DNA sequence is given as TGTGCCATTACACCGGGACAGGCCCCCTACGAGCAGTACTTC. Recombination linked TRBV28 to TRBJ2-7; the central 8 bases match TRBD1. The CDR3 starts with the cysteine, ends with the phenylalanine, and has 14 residues. Only CDR3 DNA is held: 42 bases, read in frame from base 1. Relative to germline, V is missing 10 bases and J is missing 2 bases, with 10 bases of the junction outside any gene match. The germline V gene encodes CDR1 MDHEN and CDR2 SYDVKM.